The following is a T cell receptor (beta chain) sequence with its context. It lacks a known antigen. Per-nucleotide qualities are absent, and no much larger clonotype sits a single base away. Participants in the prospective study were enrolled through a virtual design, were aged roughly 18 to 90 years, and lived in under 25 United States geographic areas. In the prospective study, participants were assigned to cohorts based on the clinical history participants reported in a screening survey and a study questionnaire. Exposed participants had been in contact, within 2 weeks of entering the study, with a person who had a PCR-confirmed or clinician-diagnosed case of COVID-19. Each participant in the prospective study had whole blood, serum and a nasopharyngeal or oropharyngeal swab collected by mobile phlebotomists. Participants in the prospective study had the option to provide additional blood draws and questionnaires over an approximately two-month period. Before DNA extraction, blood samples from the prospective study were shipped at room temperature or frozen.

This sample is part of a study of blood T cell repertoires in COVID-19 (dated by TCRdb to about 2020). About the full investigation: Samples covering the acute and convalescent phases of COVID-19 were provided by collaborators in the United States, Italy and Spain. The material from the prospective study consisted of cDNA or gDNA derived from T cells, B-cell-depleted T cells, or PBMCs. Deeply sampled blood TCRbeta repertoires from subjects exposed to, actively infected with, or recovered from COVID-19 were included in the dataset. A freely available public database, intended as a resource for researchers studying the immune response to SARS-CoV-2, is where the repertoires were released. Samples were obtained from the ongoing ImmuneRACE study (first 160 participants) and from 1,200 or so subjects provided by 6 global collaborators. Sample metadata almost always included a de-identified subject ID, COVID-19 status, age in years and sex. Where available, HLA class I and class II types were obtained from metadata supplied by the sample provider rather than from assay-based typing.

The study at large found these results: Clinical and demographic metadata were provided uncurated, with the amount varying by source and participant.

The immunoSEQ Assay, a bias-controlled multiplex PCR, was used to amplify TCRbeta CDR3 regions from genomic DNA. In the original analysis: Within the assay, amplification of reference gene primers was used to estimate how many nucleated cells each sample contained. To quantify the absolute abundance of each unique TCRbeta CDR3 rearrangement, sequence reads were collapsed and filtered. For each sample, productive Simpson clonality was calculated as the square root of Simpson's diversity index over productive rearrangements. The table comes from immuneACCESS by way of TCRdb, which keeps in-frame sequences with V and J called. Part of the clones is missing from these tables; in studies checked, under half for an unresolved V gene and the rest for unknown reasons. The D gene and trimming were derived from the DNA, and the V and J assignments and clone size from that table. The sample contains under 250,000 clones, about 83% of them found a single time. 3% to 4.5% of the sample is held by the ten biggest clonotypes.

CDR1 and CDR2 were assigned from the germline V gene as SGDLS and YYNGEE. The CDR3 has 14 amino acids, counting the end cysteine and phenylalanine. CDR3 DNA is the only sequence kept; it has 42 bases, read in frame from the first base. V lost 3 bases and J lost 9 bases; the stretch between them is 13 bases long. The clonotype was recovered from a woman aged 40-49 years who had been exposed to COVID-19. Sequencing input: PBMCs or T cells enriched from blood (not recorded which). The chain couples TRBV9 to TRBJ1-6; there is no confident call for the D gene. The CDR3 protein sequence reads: CASSAEEGGSPLHF. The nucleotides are TGTGCCAGCAGCGCGGAGGAAGGCGGTTCACCCCTCCACTTT.